Listed below are T cell receptor beta chains from one sample, sequenced in a study of cytomegalovirus exposure and HLA in healthy donors. Some clones are missing from TCRdb's copy, which holds only in-frame ones; the method was immunoSEQ multiplex PCR. Of around 150,000 clones in the sample, about 70% were seen once. The material sequenced was PBMCs. Receptors originate from a woman between 40 and 55 years old in good health and CMV-seronegative. Both conserved end residues are part of each CDR3. Fields, in order: V gene, J gene, CDR3 protein.

v_call: TRBV5-1
j_call: TRBJ2-7
cdr3_aa: CASSFQTGVYEQYF

v_call: TRBV6-1
j_call: TRBJ2-7
cdr3_aa: CASSGGSSYEQYF

v_call: TRBV5-4
j_call: TRBJ2-4
cdr3_aa: CASSSEDSLAKNIQYF

v_call: TRBV15
j_call: TRBJ2-1
cdr3_aa: CATSRYGTHNEQFF

v_call: TRBV5-1
j_call: TRBJ2-6
cdr3_aa: CAIRTGLISGANVLTF

v_call: TRBV28
j_call: TRBJ2-5
cdr3_aa: CASTSGPGTQYF

v_call: TRBV6-1
j_call: TRBJ2-7
cdr3_aa: CASSPPGVTYEQYF

v_call: TRBV19
j_call: TRBJ1-1
cdr3_aa: CASSRTVNTEAFF

v_call: TRBV9
j_call: TRBJ1-1
cdr3_aa: CASGGQGSSEAFF

v_call: TRBV18
j_call: TRBJ1-1
cdr3_aa: CASSPLERVGTEAFF

v_call: TRBV6-4
j_call: TRBJ1-2
cdr3_aa: CASTPEAAYRSGYTF

v_call: TRBV27
j_call: TRBJ2-5
cdr3_aa: CASSLRRGAREQYF

v_call: TRBV10-3
j_call: TRBJ1-2
cdr3_aa: CAISDRGYSGYTF

v_call: TRBV30
j_call: TRBJ1-6
cdr3_aa: CAWSVQSSPLHF

v_call: TRBV6-5
j_call: TRBJ1-6
cdr3_aa: CATRGRDRDNSPLHF

v_call: TRBV2
j_call: TRBJ1-1
cdr3_aa: CASLVDNWLGREAFF

v_call: TRBV4-3
j_call: TRBJ2-3
cdr3_aa: CASSQGRETDTQYF

v_call: TRBV2
j_call: TRBJ2-1
cdr3_aa: CASRREHYNEQFF

v_call: TRBV7-8
j_call: TRBJ1-5
cdr3_aa: CASEGAHNQPQHF

v_call: TRBV5-4
j_call: TRBJ2-7
cdr3_aa: CASSLVGGDEQYF

v_call: TRBV5-6
j_call: TRBJ1-1
cdr3_aa: CASSYRQGTEAFF

v_call: TRBV2
j_call: TRBJ2-1
cdr3_aa: CASSGGTGAYNEQFF

v_call: TRBV7-9
j_call: TRBJ2-5
cdr3_aa: CASSPFPTAQETQYF

v_call: TRBV6-6
j_call: TRBJ1-3
cdr3_aa: CASSYSGNTIYF

v_call: TRBV15
j_call: TRBJ2-3
cdr3_aa: CATSRTRGVTDTQYF

v_call: TRBV28
j_call: TRBJ2-7
cdr3_aa: CASSLIGTGSYEQYF

v_call: TRBV2
j_call: TRBJ2-5
cdr3_aa: CASSRTQSSETQYF

v_call: TRBV27
j_call: TRBJ2-3
cdr3_aa: CASSLTGRTDTQYF

v_call: TRBV10-2
j_call: TRBJ2-7
cdr3_aa: CASSPQGTYEQYF

v_call: TRBV30
j_call: TRBJ1-2
cdr3_aa: CAWSVQSRGGYTF

v_call: TRBV28
j_call: TRBJ1-5
cdr3_aa: CASSAPTGGDQPQHF

v_call: TRBV5-4
j_call: TRBJ1-4
cdr3_aa: CASSVQSGTGNEKLFF

v_call: TRBV28
j_call: TRBJ1-2
cdr3_aa: CASSFGGALTYGYTF

v_call: TRBV19
j_call: TRBJ2-1
cdr3_aa: CASSLGTGNEQFF

v_call: TRBV5-4
j_call: TRBJ2-3
cdr3_aa: CASSLGSRAGGGDTQYF

v_call: TRBV6-5
j_call: TRBJ2-5
cdr3_aa: CASSAEGARTQYF

v_call: TRBV7-2
j_call: TRBJ2-7
cdr3_aa: CASSPGPAGGSYEQYF

v_call: TRBV4-2
j_call: TRBJ2-1
cdr3_aa: CASSHGTSGGFFEQFF

v_call: TRBV9
j_call: TRBJ1-1
cdr3_aa: CASSPRTGGASDTEAFF

v_call: TRBV29-1
j_call: TRBJ2-7
cdr3_aa: CSAHGTGGEQYF

v_call: TRBV18
j_call: TRBJ1-2
cdr3_aa: CASSPAENYGYTF

v_call: TRBV5-4
j_call: TRBJ2-7
cdr3_aa: CASSLRGRADEQYF

v_call: TRBV28
j_call: TRBJ1-6
cdr3_aa: CASRDTGGSPLHF

v_call: TRBV6-6
j_call: TRBJ1-2
cdr3_aa: CASSLDRGYGYTF

v_call: TRBV19
j_call: TRBJ1-2
cdr3_aa: CASSEFAPTYGYTF

v_call: TRBV4-3
j_call: TRBJ1-1
cdr3_aa: CASRGQQGEAFF

v_call: TRBV14
j_call: TRBJ2-2
cdr3_aa: CASSYRDDGTQHGELFF

v_call: TRBV9
j_call: TRBJ1-1
cdr3_aa: CASSAQGQGNTEAFF

v_call: TRBV2
j_call: TRBJ2-7
cdr3_aa: CASSSRDRGRPGSEQYF

v_call: TRBV4-1
j_call: TRBJ2-7
cdr3_aa: CASSQGTASPYEQYF

v_call: TRBV4-1
j_call: TRBJ2-2
cdr3_aa: CASSPNRGNTGELFF

v_call: TRBV7-9
j_call: TRBJ2-1
cdr3_aa: CASSSRLAGGLNEQFF

v_call: TRBV5-1
j_call: TRBJ1-6
cdr3_aa: CASSQMGQENSPLHF